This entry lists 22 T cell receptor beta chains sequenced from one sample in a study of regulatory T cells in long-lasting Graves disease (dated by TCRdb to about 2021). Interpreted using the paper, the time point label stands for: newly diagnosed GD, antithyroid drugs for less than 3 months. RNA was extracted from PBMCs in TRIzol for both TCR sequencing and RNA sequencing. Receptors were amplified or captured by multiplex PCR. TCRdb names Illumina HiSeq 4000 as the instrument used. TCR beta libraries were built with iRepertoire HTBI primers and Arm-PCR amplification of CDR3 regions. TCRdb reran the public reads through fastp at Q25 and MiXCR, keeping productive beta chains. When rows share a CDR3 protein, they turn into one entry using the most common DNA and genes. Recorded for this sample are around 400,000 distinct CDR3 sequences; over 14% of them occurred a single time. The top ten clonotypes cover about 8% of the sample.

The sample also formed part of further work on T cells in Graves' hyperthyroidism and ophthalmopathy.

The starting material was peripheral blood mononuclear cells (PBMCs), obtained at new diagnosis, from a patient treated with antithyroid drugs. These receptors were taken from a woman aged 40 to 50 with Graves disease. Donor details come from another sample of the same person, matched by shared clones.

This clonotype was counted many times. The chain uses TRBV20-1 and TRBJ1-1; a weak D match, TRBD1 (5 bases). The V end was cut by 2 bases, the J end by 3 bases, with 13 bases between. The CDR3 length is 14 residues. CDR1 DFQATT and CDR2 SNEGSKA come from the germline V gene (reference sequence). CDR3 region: CSARPGDYHTEAFF. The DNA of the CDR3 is TGCAGTGCTAGACCCGGGGACTATCACACTGAAGCTTTCTTT.

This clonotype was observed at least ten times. For the CDR3, the DNA is TGTGCCAGCAGTTTGACAGGGGGTTACACCTACGAGCAGTACTTC. Protein product: CASSLTGGYTYEQYF. The chain recombines TRBV28 with TRBJ2-7; 9 nucleotides align to TRBD1. Trimming took 3 bases from V and 2 from J; bases not matched to a gene: 5. CDR1 MDHEN and CDR2 SYDVKM come from the germline V gene. This CDR3 has 15 amino acids.

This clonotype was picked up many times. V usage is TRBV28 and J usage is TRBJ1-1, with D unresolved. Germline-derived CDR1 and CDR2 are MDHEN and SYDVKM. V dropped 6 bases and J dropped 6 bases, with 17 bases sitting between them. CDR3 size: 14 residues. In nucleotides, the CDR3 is TGTGCCAGCAGCCCGACCCCGGGGAGGGCTGAAGCTTTCTTT. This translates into CASSPTPGRAEAFF.

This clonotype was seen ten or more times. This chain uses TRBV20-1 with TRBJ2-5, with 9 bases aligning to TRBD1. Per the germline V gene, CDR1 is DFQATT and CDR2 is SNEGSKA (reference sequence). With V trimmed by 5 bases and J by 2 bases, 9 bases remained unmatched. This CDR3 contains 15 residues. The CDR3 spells CSAGTGSSRQETQYF. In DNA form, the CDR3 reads TGCAGTGCTGGGACAGGGAGTTCCAGGCAAGAGACCCAGTACTTC.

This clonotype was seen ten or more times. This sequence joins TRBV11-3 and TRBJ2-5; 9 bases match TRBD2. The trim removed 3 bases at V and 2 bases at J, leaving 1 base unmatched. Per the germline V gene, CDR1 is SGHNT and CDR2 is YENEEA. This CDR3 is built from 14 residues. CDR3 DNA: TGTGCCAGCAGCTTGCGGGAGGGACAAGAGACCCAGTACTTC. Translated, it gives CASSLREGQETQYF.

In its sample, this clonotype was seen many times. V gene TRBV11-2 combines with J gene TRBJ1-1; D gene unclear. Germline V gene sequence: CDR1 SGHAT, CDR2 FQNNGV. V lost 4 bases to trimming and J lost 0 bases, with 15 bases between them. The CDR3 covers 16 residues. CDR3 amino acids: CASSSHPGHMNTEAFF. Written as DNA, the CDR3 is TGTGCCAGCAGCTCCCACCCCGGGCACATGAACACTGAAGCTTTCTTT. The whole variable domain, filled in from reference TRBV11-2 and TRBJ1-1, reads EAGVAQSPRYKIIEKRQSVAFWCNPISGHATLYWYQQILGQGPKLLIQFQNNGVVDDSQLPKDRFSAERLKGVDSTLKIQPAKLEDSAVYLCASSSHPGHMNTEAFFGQGTRLTVV.

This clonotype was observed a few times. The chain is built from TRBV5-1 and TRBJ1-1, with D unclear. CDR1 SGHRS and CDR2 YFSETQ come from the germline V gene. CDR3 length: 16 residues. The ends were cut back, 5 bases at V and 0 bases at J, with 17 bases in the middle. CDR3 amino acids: CASRDWGSGMNTEAFF. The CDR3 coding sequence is TGCGCCAGCAGGGACTGGGGAAGTGGCATGAACACTGAAGCTTTCTTT.

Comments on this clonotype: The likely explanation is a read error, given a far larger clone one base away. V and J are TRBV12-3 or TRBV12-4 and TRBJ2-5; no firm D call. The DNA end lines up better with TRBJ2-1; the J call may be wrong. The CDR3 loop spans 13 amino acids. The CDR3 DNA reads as TGTGCCAGCAGTTTAGACAGTTCCTACGAGCAGTTCTTC. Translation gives CASSLDSSYEQFF.

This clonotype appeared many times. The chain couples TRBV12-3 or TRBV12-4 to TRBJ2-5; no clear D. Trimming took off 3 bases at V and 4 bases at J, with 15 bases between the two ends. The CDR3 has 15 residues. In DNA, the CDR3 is TGTGCCAGCAGTTTTGCCGAGGCCCGCGGAGAGACCCAGTACTTC. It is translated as CASSFAEARGETQYF.

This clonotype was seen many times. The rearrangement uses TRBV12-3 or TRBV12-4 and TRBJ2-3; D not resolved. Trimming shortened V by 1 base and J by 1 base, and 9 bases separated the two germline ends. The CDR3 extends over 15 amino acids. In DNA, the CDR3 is TGTGCCAGCAGTTTAGGGCACTCCCGCACAGATACGCAGTATTTT. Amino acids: CASSLGHSRTDTQYF.

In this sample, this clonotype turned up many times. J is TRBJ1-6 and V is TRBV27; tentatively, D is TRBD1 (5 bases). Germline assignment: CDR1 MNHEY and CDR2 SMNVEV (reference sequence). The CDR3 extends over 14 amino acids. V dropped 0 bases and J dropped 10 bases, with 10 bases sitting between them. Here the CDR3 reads CASSLSRAPSPLHF. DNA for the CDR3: TGTGCCAGCAGTTTATCCAGGGCCCCATCACCCCTCCACTTT.

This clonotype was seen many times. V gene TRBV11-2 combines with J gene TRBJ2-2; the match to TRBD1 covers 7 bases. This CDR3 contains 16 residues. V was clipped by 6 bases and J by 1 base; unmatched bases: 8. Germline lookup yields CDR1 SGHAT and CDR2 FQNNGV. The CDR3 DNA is TGTGCCAGCAGACGGAACAGGGGAAGGAACACCGGGGAGCTGTTTTTT. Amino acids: CASRRNRGRNTGELFF. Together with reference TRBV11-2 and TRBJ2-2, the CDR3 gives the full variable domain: EAGVAQSPRYKIIEKRQSVAFWCNPISGHATLYWYQQILGQGPKLLIQFQNNGVVDDSQLPKDRFSAERLKGVDSTLKIQPAKLEDSAVYLCASRRNRGRNTGELFFGEGSRLTVL.

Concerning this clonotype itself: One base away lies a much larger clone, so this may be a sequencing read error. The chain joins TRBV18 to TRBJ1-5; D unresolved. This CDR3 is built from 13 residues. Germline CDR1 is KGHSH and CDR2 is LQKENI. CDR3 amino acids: CAGSPPDREPQHF. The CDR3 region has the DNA TGTGCCGGCTCACCACCCGATAGGGAGCCCCAGCATTTT.

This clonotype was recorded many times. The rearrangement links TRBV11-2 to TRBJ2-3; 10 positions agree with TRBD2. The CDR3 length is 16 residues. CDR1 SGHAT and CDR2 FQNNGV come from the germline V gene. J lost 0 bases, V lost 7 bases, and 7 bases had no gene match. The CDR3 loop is CASIRTSGSSTDTQYF. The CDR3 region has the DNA TGTGCCAGCATTCGGACTAGCGGTTCTAGCACAGATACGCAGTATTTT.

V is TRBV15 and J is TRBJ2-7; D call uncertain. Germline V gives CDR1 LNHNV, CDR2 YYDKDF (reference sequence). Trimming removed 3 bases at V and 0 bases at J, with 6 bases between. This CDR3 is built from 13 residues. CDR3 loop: CATSSVASYEQYF. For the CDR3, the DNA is TGTGCCACCAGCAGCGTAGCCTCCTACGAGCAGTACTTC.

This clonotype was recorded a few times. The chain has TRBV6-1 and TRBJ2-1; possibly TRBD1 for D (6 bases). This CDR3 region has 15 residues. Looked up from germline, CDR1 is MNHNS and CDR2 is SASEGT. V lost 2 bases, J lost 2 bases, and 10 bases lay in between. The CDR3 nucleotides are TGTGCCAGCAGTGAAACAGGGAAAACCTACAATGAGCAGTTCTTC. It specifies CASSETGKTYNEQFF.

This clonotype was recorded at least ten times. CDR3 sequence: CASSGLSSSYGYTF. CDR3 DNA sequence: TGTGCCAGCAGCGGATTAAGCAGCAGCTATGGCTACACCTTC. This chain links TRBV2 with TRBJ1-2; D not resolved. The CDR3 length is 14 residues. The V and J ends lost 6 bases and 4 bases respectively, with 15 bases between them. Germline loops: CDR1 SNHLY, CDR2 FYNNEI.

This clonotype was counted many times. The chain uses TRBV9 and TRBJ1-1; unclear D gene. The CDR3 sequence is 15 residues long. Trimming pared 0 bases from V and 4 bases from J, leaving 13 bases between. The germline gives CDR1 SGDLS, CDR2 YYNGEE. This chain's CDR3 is CASSVGRVAGTEAFF. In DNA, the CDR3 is TGTGCCAGCAGCGTAGGCCGAGTTGCGGGCACTGAAGCTTTCTTT. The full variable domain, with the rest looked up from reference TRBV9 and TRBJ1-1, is DSGVTQTPKHLITATGQRVTLRCSPRSGDLSVYWYQQSLDQGLQFLIQYYNGEERAKGNILERFSAQQFPDLHSELNLSSLELGDSALYFCASSVGRVAGTEAFFGQGTRLTVV.

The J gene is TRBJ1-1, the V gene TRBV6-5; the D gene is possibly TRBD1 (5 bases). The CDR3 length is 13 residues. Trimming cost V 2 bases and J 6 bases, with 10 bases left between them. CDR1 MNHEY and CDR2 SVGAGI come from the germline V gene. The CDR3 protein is CASSYQRDSEAFF. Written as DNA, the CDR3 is TGTGCCAGCAGTTACCAACGGGACTCTGAAGCTTTCTTT.

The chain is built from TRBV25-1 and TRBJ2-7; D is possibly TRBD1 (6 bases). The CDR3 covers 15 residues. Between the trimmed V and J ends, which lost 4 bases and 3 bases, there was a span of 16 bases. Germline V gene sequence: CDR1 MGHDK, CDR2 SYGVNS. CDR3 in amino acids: CASSVTGTRSYEQYF. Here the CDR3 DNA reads TGTGCCAGCAGTGTCACAGGGACACGGAGCTACGAGCAGTACTTC.

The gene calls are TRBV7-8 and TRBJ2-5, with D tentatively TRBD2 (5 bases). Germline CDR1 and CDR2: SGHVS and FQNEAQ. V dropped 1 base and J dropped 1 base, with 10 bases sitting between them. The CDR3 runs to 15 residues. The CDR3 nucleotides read TGTGCCAGCAGCTTAGGGCAACGGGGCCAAGAGACCCAGTACTTC. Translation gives CASSLGQRGQETQYF. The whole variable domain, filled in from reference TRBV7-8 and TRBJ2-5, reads GAGVSQSPRYKVAKRGQDVALRCDPISGHVSLFWYQQALGQGPEFLTYFQNEAQLDKSGLPSDRFFAERPEGSVSTLKIQRTQQEDSAVYLCASSLGQRGQETQYFGPGTRLLVL.

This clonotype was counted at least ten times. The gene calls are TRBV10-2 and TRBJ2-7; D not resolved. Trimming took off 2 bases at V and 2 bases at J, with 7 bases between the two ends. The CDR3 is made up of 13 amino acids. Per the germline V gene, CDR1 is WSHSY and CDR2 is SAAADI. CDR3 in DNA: TGCGCCAGCAGTGAGGTCAGGACCTACGAGCAGTACTTC. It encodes CASSEVRTYEQYF.